Below, 2 T cell receptor beta chains from the same sample are listed, as sequenced in a study of T-cell reconstitution after alpha-beta-depleted transplantation in children. Library preparation (for TCRbeta) was performed with unique molecular identifiers. TCRdb re-called the PCR reads through MiXCR, storing one row per CDR3 protein. In the table there are 780,000 or so distinct CDR3 sequences, approximately 15% of which are singletons. This material consisted of PBMCs, mostly from graft donor cells, taken 360 days after TCRalphabeta/CD19-depleted stem cell transplant. The receptors derive from a male patient under 18 who had a stem cell transplant for acute lymphoblastic leukemia, so the T cells may come from the graft donor.

In its sample, this clonotype was seen once. The chain uses TRBV9 and TRBJ2-5; D remains ambiguous. Trimming pared 4 bases from V and 5 bases from J, leaving 15 bases between. This CDR3 spans 14 amino acids. Germline loops: CDR1 SGDLS, CDR2 YYNGEE. DNA for the CDR3: TGTGCCAGCAGCCCGCCTCCCCTAGAGGAGACCCAGTACTTC. It yields the protein CASSPPPLEETQYF.

This clonotype was seen many times. This chain connects TRBV29-1 to TRBJ2-3; 7 bases are shared with TRBD2. CDR1 and CDR2 from the germline V gene are SQVTM and ANQGSEA. Trimming removed 2 bases from V and 0 bases from J; junction bases left unmatched: 2. This CDR3 comprises 14 residues. CDR3 nucleotide sequence: TGCAGCGTTGAACTAGCGGTTAGCACAGATACGCAGTATTTT. It codes for CSVELAVSTDTQYF.